These 17 T cell receptor beta chains share one sample of origin, sequenced in a study of response to subunit inactivated influenza vaccine. TCRdb redid the calling of the RT-PCR reads with MiXCR, one entry per CDR3 protein. The profile shows 450,000 to 600,000 distinct CDR3 sequences, 6% to 9% of them singletons. The sample here was PBMCs from blood, taken around 25 months after vaccination. The receptors here all came from a man aged 45 to 75 who received an inactivated influenza vaccine.

This clonotype was seen repeatedly, ten times or more. J is TRBJ2-7 and V is TRBV27; D remains ambiguous. Germline CDR1 reads MNHEY; CDR2 reads SMNVEV (reference sequence). The germline V and J ends were trimmed by 0 bases and 4 bases, with 10 bases remaining between them. This CDR3 has 14 residues. The DNA of the CDR3 is TGTGCCAGCAGTTTATCGAAGGAGTCGTACGAGCAGTACTTC. Amino acids: CASSLSKESYEQYF.

The chain employs TRBV18 and TRBJ1-2; D not certain. V lost 3 bases and J lost 5, with 10 bases in between. Germline CDR1 reads KGHSH; CDR2 reads LQKENI. The CDR3 contains 13 residues. The CDR3 DNA reads TGTGCCAGCTCACCGGCGGGGATTTATGGCTACACCTTC. This encodes CASSPAGIYGYTF.

This clonotype was counted many times. This chain connects TRBV5-1 to TRBJ2-3; no clear D. Germline V gene sequence: CDR1 SGHRS, CDR2 YFSETQ. The CDR3 runs 15 residues. Trimming stripped 4 bases from V and 0 bases from J, with 12 bases between. In nucleotides, the CDR3 is TGCGCCAGCAGCCCGCAGGCGGCTAGCACAGATACGCAGTATTTT. Its translation is CASSPQAASTDTQYF.

This clonotype was observed at least ten times. V and J are TRBV6-1 and TRBJ2-7, with 9 positions matching TRBD1. Germline trimming cut 3 bases from V and 2 bases from J; bases unmatched to any gene: 11. This CDR3 has 17 residues. Germline CDR1 reads MNHNS; CDR2 reads SASEGT. The CDR3 sequence: CASSDLTGTGNPYEQYF. CDR3 sequence (DNA): TGTGCCAGCAGTGACCTGACCGGGACAGGGAATCCCTACGAGCAGTACTTC.

This clonotype was observed a handful of times. CDR3 residues: CASSSTPFEQYF. The DNA of the CDR3 is TGTGCCAGCAGCTCGACCCCTTTCGAGCAGTACTTC. This chain joins TRBV7-9 and TRBJ2-7; the D is unclear. V was pared by 4 bases and J by 6 bases, with 10 bases between. CDR1 is SEHNR and CDR2 is FQNEAQ in the germline V gene (reference sequence). This CDR3 is 12 amino acids long.

Many counts were recorded for this clonotype. The J gene is TRBJ2-3, the V gene TRBV9, with no clear D. In germline, CDR1 is SGDLS, CDR2 YYNGEE. Trimming left V 0 bases short and J 2 bases short, with 4 bases between. The CDR3 extends over 13 amino acids. The CDR3 DNA is TGTGCCAGCAGCGTAGGCGCCACAGATACGCAGTATTTT. It codes for CASSVGATDTQYF.

The chain recombines TRBV7-8 with TRBJ2-1; 11 nucleotides line up with TRBD2. Germline V CDR1 and CDR2: SGHVS, FQNEAQ. V lost 5 bases, J lost 7 bases, and 7 bases stayed unmatched. The CDR3 runs 15 residues. The CDR3 protein is CASSHTSGRSNEQFF. The CDR3 nucleotides are TGTGCCAGCAGCCATACTAGCGGGAGATCAAATGAGCAGTTCTTC.

This clonotype was detected ten times or more. CDR3 loop: CASSQDLPANPNYGYTF. CDR3 sequence (DNA): TGCGCCAGCAGCCAAGATTTACCGGCCAACCCTAACTATGGCTACACCTTC. This sequence joins TRBV4-3 and TRBJ1-2; D call uncertain. Trimming removed 0 bases from V and 0 bases from J, with 14 bases in between. Germline V CDR1 and CDR2: LGHNA, YSLEER. The CDR3 runs 17 residues.

This clonotype was seen repeatedly, ten times or more. The chain is built from TRBV20-1 and TRBJ2-5; D is unresolved. This CDR3 contains 11 residues. The V gene's germline CDR1 is DFQATT and CDR2 SNEGSKA (reference sequence). V gave up 3 bases and J gave up 4 bases, with 6 bases separating them. In nucleotides, the CDR3 is TGCAGTGCTAGTGTTGGAGAGACCCAGTACTTC. Translation: CSASVGETQYF.

V gene TRBV23-1 combines with J gene TRBJ2-5, with unresolved D. TRBV23-1 is an open reading frame, and its role is uncertain. The CDR3 is 13 amino acids. V dropped 0 bases and J dropped 3 bases, with 5 bases sitting between them. This CDR3 reads CASSQSKEETQYF. CDR3 nucleotides: TGCGCCAGCAGTCAATCGAAGGAAGAGACCCAGTACTTC.

This clonotype appeared a few times. The chain recombines TRBV28 with TRBJ1-4; the match to TRBD1 covers 7 bases. V lost 7 bases to trimming and J lost 8 bases; unmatched junction nucleotides: 7. Germline CDR1 is MDHEN and CDR2 is SYDVKM. The CDR3 totals 13 residues. Written as DNA, the CDR3 is TGTGCCAGCACCATACAGGGGAGGGAAAAACTGTTTTTT. Its protein product is CASTIQGREKLFF.

V usage is TRBV15 and J usage is TRBJ1-1, with a tentative D call TRBD1 (5 bases). V lost 5 bases and J 4 bases, leaving 20 bases between the germline ends. The CDR3 length is 16 residues. Germline CDR1 reads LNHNV; CDR2 reads YYDKDF (reference sequence). The CDR3 DNA reads as TGTGCCACCAGCGGAGTACCTCGTGGGAGGGGCACTGAAGCTTTCTTT. Protein product: CATSGVPRGRGTEAFF.

This clonotype was observed a handful of times. This chain connects TRBV2 to TRBJ2-1, with D possibly TRBD1 on 5 matching bases. Germline V lookup: CDR1 SNHLY, CDR2 FYNNEI. CDR3 length equals 14 residues. V was pared by 4 bases and J by 5 bases, with 12 bases between. The CDR3 bases are TGTGCCAGCAGTGGACAGTTACGGGACAATGAGCAGTTCTTC. Translation gives CASSGQLRDNEQFF.

This clonotype occurred a few times. The gene calls are TRBV5-1 and TRBJ1-4; no firm D call. CDR3 length: 15 amino acids. The V and J ends lost 0 bases and 4 bases respectively, with 10 bases between them. Germline values: CDR1 SGHRS, CDR2 YFSETQ. The CDR3 nucleotides read TGCGCCAGCAGCTTGGGACGGACCATTAATGAAAAACTGTTTTTT. Protein: CASSLGRTINEKLFF.

This clonotype was counted only a few times. The chain recombines TRBV4-3 with TRBJ2-7; D is perhaps TRBD1 (5 bases). From germline, CDR1 is LGHNA and CDR2 YSLEER. V dropped 3 bases and J dropped 0 bases, with 12 bases sitting between them. The CDR3 covers 15 residues. The CDR3 sequence: CASSQAWGTSYEQYF. As DNA, the CDR3 is TGCGCCAGCAGCCAGGCCTGGGGCACCTCCTACGAGCAGTACTTC.

This clonotype was detected ten times or more. V is TRBV6-2 or TRBV6-3 and J is TRBJ1-1, with D maybe TRBD1 (5 bases). The CDR3 spans 17 residues. Trimming removed 6 bases from V and 0 bases from J, with 20 bases in between. The germline CDR1 and CDR2 sequences are MNHEY and SVGEGT. The CDR3 loop is CASSRLRQRIVNTEAFF. CDR3 nucleotide sequence: TGTGCCAGCAGCCGACTTAGACAGCGGATTGTGAACACTGAAGCTTTCTTT.

This clonotype occurred many times. The CDR3 region is CASTGGSGNTIYF. The CDR3 DNA sequence: TGTGCCAGCACTGGGGGCTCTGGAAACACCATATATTTT. The V call is TRBV9, the J call TRBJ1-3; D may be TRBD1 (5 bases). The CDR3 loop spans 13 amino acids. Trimming took off 6 bases at V and 0 bases at J, with 7 bases between the two ends. Germline CDR1 and CDR2: SGDLS and YYNGEE.